This entry lists 19 T cell receptor beta chains sequenced from one sample in a study of tissue T cells after allogeneic stem cell transplantation. Data came from immunoSEQ multiplex PCR; TCRdb stores just in-frame clones and leaves some out. Of about 4,100 clones in the sample, roughly 73% were seen once. Steroid-refractory graft-versus-host disease after allogeneic hematopoietic cell transplant qualified adults for prospective research-autopsy enrollment. The material sequenced was esophageal tissue, taken at autopsy. These receptors were obtained from an older male patient with steroid-refractory graft-versus-host disease after an allogeneic stem cell transplant. Some T cells may originate from the graft donor.

The V call is TRBV25-1, the J call TRBJ2-1; no definite D call. V lost 3 bases and J lost 9, with 9 bases in between. Per the germline V gene, CDR1 is MGHDK and CDR2 is SYGVNS. The CDR3 extends over 12 amino acids. The CDR3 region is CASSDSLLEQFF. In DNA, the CDR3 is TGTGCCAGCAGTGATTCCCTGCTTGAGCAGTTCTTC.

The V gene is TRBV5-1, the J gene TRBJ2-2; D is possibly TRBD2 (5 bases). Germline lookup yields CDR1 SGHRS and CDR2 YFSETQ. The CDR3 is 19 amino acids. V lost 0 bases and J lost 0, with 18 bases in between. In DNA form, the CDR3 reads TGCGCCAGCAGCTTGGGTTGGGTGGCGCGGGCCTCGAACACCGGGGAGCTGTTTTTT. It yields the protein CASSLGWVARASNTGELFF.

The J gene is TRBJ2-7, the V gene TRBV7-2; D is possibly TRBD1 (6 bases). The CDR3 loop spans 15 amino acids. The V end lost 5 bases, the J end lost 7 bases, and 21 bases lay between the germline ends. In germline, CDR1 is SGHTA, CDR2 FQGNSA. The CDR3 DNA follows: TGTGCCAGCAGCGCCCACCCGGGACACTACCTGGAGCAGTACTTC. It translates to CASSAHPGHYLEQYF. Complete variable domain (other parts from reference TRBV7-2 and TRBJ2-7): GAGVSQSPSNKVTEKGKDVELRCDPISGHTALYWYRQSLGQGLEFLIYFQGNSAPDKSGLPSDRFSAERTGGSVSTLTIQRTQQEDSAVYLCASSAHPGHYLEQYFGPGTRLTVT.

The CDR3 DNA reads TGTGCCAGCAGCCCCGACAGGGTCGGCGACGAGCAGTACTTC. Residues: CASSPDRVGDEQYF. V and J are TRBV6-2 or TRBV6-3 and TRBJ2-7; 7 nucleotides line up with TRBD1. The germline CDR1 and CDR2 sequences are MNHEY and SVGEGT. The CDR3 length is 14 residues. Trimming at V came to 6 bases and at J to 5 bases, leaving 10 bases not matched to a gene.

This clone was found once. The chain joins TRBV4-2 to TRBJ1-2, with D hard to call. Per germline, CDR1 LGHNA and CDR2 YNFKEQ. The CDR3 is made up of 11 amino acids. Between the trimmed V and J ends, which lost 1 base and 14 bases, there was a span of 11 bases. In DNA, the CDR3 is TGTGCCAGCAGCCAAGGACCCTTTAGTACCTTC. Amino acid sequence: CASSQGPFSTF.

The genes are TRBV3-1 (or the pseudogene TRBV3-2) and TRBJ1-1; D unclear. The CDR3 covers 13 residues. Germline CDR1 is LGHDT and CDR2 is YNNKEL (reference sequence). The V gene lost 6 bases and the J gene lost 0 bases, with 8 bases spanning the gap. The CDR3, as DNA: TGTGCCAGCAGGGTGACGGTGAACACTGAAGCTTTCTTT. It yields the protein CASRVTVNTEAFF.

The chain joins TRBV9 to TRBJ2-2, with a weak D call TRBD2 (7 bases). Trimming took 4 bases from V and 2 from J, leaving 21 bases between them. Germline CDR1 and CDR2: SGDLS and YYNGEE. The CDR3 is 18 residues long. The CDR3 region is CASSPTKLGGPNTGELFF. CDR3 DNA: TGTGCCAGCAGCCCCACCAAGCTCGGGGGGCCTAACACCGGGGAGCTGTTTTTT.

The chain carries TRBV27 and TRBJ1-4; weak D call: TRBD1 (5 bases). The CDR3 runs 15 residues. Trimming shortened V by 7 bases and J by 6 bases, and 18 bases separated the two germline ends. CDR1 is MNHEY, CDR2 SMNVEV, per germline (reference sequence). This chain's CDR3 is CASTRYGRAYEKLFF. The CDR3, as DNA: TGTGCCAGCACCCGATATGGCAGGGCGTATGAAAAACTGTTTTTT.

This clone was seen more than once but under ten times. The V gene is TRBV5-1, the J gene TRBJ1-6, with D maybe TRBD1 (5 bases). This CDR3 comprises 14 residues. Trimming took 5 bases from V and 8 from J, leaving 14 bases between them. Germline CDR1 reads SGHRS; CDR2 reads YFSETQ. The CDR3 reads CASSGGTGDSPLHF. The CDR3 nucleotides are TGCGCCAGCAGTGGGGGGACTGGGGATTCACCCCTCCACTTT.

The J gene is TRBJ1-1, the V gene TRBV29-1; D is unclear. Germline V lookup: CDR1 SQVTM, CDR2 ANQGSEA. The CDR3 totals 13 residues. V was pared by 5 bases and J by 1 base, with 11 bases between. CDR3 in DNA: TGCAGCGTTCTTCCAGAGGGGAACACTGAAGCTTTCTTT. Encoded protein: CSVLPEGNTEAFF.

This chain links TRBV3-1 (or the pseudogene TRBV3-2) with TRBJ1-3; D is uncertain. Germline V CDR1 and CDR2: LGHDT, YNNKEL (reference sequence). This CDR3 comprises 14 residues. Trimming stripped 0 bases from V and 0 bases from J, with 3 bases between. The CDR3 DNA reads as TGTGCCAGCAGCCAAGACAACTCTGGAAACACCATATATTTT. Amino acids: CASSQDNSGNTIYF.

This chain links TRBV4-3 with TRBJ2-7, with TRBD2 matching 9 bases. V shed 2 bases and J 4 bases; nucleotides not matched to a gene: 15. This CDR3 has 18 residues. CDR1 is LGHNA and CDR2 is YSLEER in the germline V gene. The CDR3 spells CASSQNSFGGGALYEQYF. CDR3 nucleotide sequence: TGCGCCAGCAGCCAAAATTCGTTTGGCGGGGGGGCCCTGTACGAGCAGTACTTC.

V and J are TRBV19 and TRBJ1-5, with unresolved D. The CDR3 covers 18 residues. V was clipped by 3 bases and J by 3 bases, with 21 bases between them. Germline V gene sequence: CDR1 LNHDA, CDR2 SQIVND (reference sequence). This CDR3 is CASSIKGAVKKSNQPQHF. The CDR3 DNA sequence: TGTGCCAGTAGTATTAAAGGTGCCGTGAAAAAATCCAATCAGCCCCAGCATTTT.

This chain connects TRBV30 to TRBJ2-5; 8 nucleotides match TRBD2. CDR1 and CDR2 (germline): GTSNPN, SVGIG (reference sequence). This CDR3 is built from 15 residues. With 2 bases clipped from V and 1 base from J, the junction kept 6 bases outside the gene matches. CDR3 in amino acids: CAWSPGGGIQETQYF. The CDR3 nucleotides read TGTGCCTGGAGTCCGGGCGGGGGGATCCAAGAGACCCAGTACTTC.

This chain links TRBV2 with TRBJ2-2; D may be TRBD1 (5 bases). The CDR3 loop spans 16 amino acids. Germline values: CDR1 SNHLY, CDR2 FYNNEI. V dropped 6 bases and J dropped 3 bases, with 17 bases sitting between them. CDR3 DNA: TGTGCCAGCAGCGTGTCAGGACATCGGTACACCGGGGAGCTGTTTTTT. Its translation: CASSVSGHRYTGELFF. The whole variable domain, remainder taken from reference TRBV2 and TRBJ2-2, is EPEVTQTPSHQVTQMGQEVILRCVPISNHLYFYWYRQILGQKVEFLVSFYNNEISEKSEIFDDQFSVERPDGSNFTLKIRSTKLEDSAMYFCASSVSGHRYTGELFFGEGSRLTVL.

This sequence joins TRBV28 and TRBJ1-2; 11 bases fit TRBD1. This CDR3 region has 16 residues. Germline-derived CDR1 and CDR2 are MDHEN and SYDVKM. The trim removed 3 bases at V and 3 bases at J, leaving 6 bases unmatched. As DNA, the CDR3 is TGTGCCAGCAGTTTCGCACCGGGACAGGGGGACTATGGCTACACCTTC. Translated, it gives CASSFAPGQGDYGYTF.

The chain uses TRBV29-1 and TRBJ1-2, with TRBD1 matching over 7 bases. Germline CDR1 SQVTM, CDR2 ANQGSEA. The CDR3 is 13 amino acids. The J segment lost 8 bases and the V segment lost 4 bases, leaving 10 bases of the junction unmatched. The chain's CDR3 is CSVVLGGVLGYTF. In DNA form, the CDR3 reads TGCAGCGTTGTTTTAGGGGGCGTCTTGGGCTACACCTTC.

The rearrangement uses TRBV9 and TRBJ2-7; D remains unclear. This CDR3 has 12 amino acids. Germline V gene lookup returns CDR1 SGDLS and CDR2 YYNGEE. Trimming took off 0 bases at V and 9 bases at J, with 10 bases between the two ends. The CDR3 loop reads CASSVAGGRQYF. The CDR3 DNA is TGTGCCAGCAGCGTAGCCGGTGGTCGGCAGTACTTC. The whole variable domain, filled in from reference TRBV9 and TRBJ2-7, reads DSGVTQTPKHLITATGQRVTLRCSPRSGDLSVYWYQQSLDQGLQFLIQYYNGEERAKGNILERFSAQQFPDLHSELNLSSLELGDSALYFCASSVAGGRQYFGPGTRLTVT.

V is TRBV6-4 and J is TRBJ1-6; the D is unclear. The V and J ends lost 2 bases and 8 bases respectively, with 7 bases between them. The CDR3 runs to 13 residues. The germline V gene encodes CDR1 MRHNA and CDR2 SNTAGT. CDR3 in amino acids: CASSDNIDSPLHF. The CDR3 DNA is TGTGCCAGCAGTGACAACATTGATTCACCCCTCCACTTT.